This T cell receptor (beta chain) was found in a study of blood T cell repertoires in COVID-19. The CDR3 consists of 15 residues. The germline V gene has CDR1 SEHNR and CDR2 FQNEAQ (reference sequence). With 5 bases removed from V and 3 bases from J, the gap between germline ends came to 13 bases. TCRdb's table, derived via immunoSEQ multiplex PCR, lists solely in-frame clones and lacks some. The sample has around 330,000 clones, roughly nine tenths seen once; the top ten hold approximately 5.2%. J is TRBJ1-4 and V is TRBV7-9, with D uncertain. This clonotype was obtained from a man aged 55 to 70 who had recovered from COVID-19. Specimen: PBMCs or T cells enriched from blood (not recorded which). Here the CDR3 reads CASSPWRGSNEKLFF. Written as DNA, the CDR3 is TGTGCCAGCAGCCCCTGGCGGGGTTCTAATGAAAAACTGTTTTTT.